Shown below are 18 T cell receptor beta chains from a single sample sequenced in a study of T cell responses to AZD1222 COVID-19 vaccine. Data came from immunoSEQ multiplex PCR; TCRdb stores just in-frame clones and leaves some out. The sample carries about 84,000 clones, 80% to 90% recorded once. The sample here was peripheral blood, taken 28 days after the second AZD1222 dose. These receptor sequences come from an adult who received the AZD1222 COVID-19 vaccine.

The CDR3 bases are TGCAGCGTTTCTAGGGGACTGCAGAACACTGAAGCTTTCTTT. Amino acid sequence: CSVSRGLQNTEAFF. This sequence joins TRBV29-1 and TRBJ1-1, with D possibly matching TRBD1 (5 bases). The V end was cut by 5 bases, the J end by 1 base, with 14 bases between. The V gene's germline CDR1 is SQVTM and CDR2 ANQGSEA. This CDR3 region has 14 residues.

The chain uses TRBV5-1 and TRBJ2-7, with D maybe TRBD2 (6 bases). The CDR3 totals 13 residues. Germline CDR1 SGHRS, CDR2 YFSETQ. Trimming left V 4 bases short and J 2 bases short, with 10 bases between. The CDR3 DNA is TGCGCCAGCAGCGGGAGCGGGCCCTACGAGCAGTACTTC. This translates into CASSGSGPYEQYF.

The gene calls are TRBV7-7 and TRBJ2-2, with D perhaps matching TRBD2 (6 bases). This CDR3 region has 14 residues. Germline V gene sequence: CDR1 SSHAT, CDR2 FNYEAQ (reference sequence). DNA for the CDR3: TGTGCTAGCGGCCCTATGGGGAACACCGGGGAGCTGTTTTTT. Protein product: CASGPMGNTGELFF.

The chain uses TRBV7-9 and TRBJ2-1; TRBD1 matches at 8 bases. Trimming cost V 2 bases and J 9 bases; bases outside gene matches: 15. Germline values: CDR1 SEHNR, CDR2 FQNEAQ (reference sequence). The CDR3 contains 17 residues. DNA for the CDR3: TGTGCCAGCAGCTTACCAACCCGGCCCCAGGGGGCGAGTGAGCAGTTCTTC. Its protein is CASSLPTRPQGASEQFF.

This clone turned up a few times. The chain has TRBV6-2 or TRBV6-3 and TRBJ1-5; 9 bases line up with TRBD1. Germline loops: CDR1 MNHEY, CDR2 SVGEGT. Germline trimming cut 5 bases from V and 6 bases from J; bases unmatched to any gene: 8. The length of the CDR3 is 15 residues. The CDR3: CASSPGTGLFQPQHF. The CDR3 DNA reads as TGTGCCAGCAGTCCAGGGACAGGGTTGTTTCAGCCCCAGCATTTT.

The chain has TRBV24-1 and TRBJ2-3; D uncertain. Trimming took 3 bases from V and 5 from J, leaving 5 bases between them. Germline V gene lookup returns CDR1 KGHDR and CDR2 SFDVKD. This CDR3 contains 12 residues. The CDR3 spells CATSDPRDTQYF. CDR3 sequence (DNA): TGTGCCACCAGTGATCCTAGAGATACGCAGTATTTT.

The gene calls are TRBV3-1 (or the pseudogene TRBV3-2) and TRBJ2-7, with D possibly matching TRBD1 (7 bases). Germline lookup yields CDR1 LGHDT and CDR2 YNNKEL (reference sequence). CDR3 length equals 19 residues. Trimming removed 4 bases from V and 6 bases from J, with 31 bases in between. The CDR3 loop is CASSLKLQGVLVGSGEQYF. CDR3 coding DNA: TGTGCCAGCAGCCTGAAACTCCAGGGGGTTTTGGTCGGGAGTGGCGAGCAGTACTTC.

The rearrangement links TRBV11-2 to TRBJ1-4; TRBD1 agrees at 7 bases. V lost 0 bases and J lost 11; bases outside the gene matches: 6. The CDR3 is 14 residues long. The germline V gene encodes CDR1 SGHAT and CDR2 FQNNGV. The CDR3 sequence is CASSLEQGGSKLFF. In DNA, the CDR3 is TGTGCCAGCAGCTTAGAACAAGGGGGCTCTAAACTGTTTTTT.

This chain uses TRBV30 with TRBJ1-1; D is ambiguous. Trimming removed 0 bases at V and 1 base at J, with 12 bases between. The germline gives CDR1 GTSNPN, CDR2 SVGIG (reference sequence). There are 15 residues in the CDR3. As DNA, the CDR3 is TGTGCCTGGAGTGTAAACACCGCTCCGAACACTGAAGCTTTCTTT. Protein product: CAWSVNTAPNTEAFF.

This rearrangement joins TRBV7-2 to TRBJ2-2; no clear D gene. V lost 0 bases and J lost 4, with 9 bases in between. CDR3 length equals 15 residues. Germline CDR1 SGHTA, CDR2 FQGNSA. DNA for the CDR3: TGTGCCAGCAGCTTAGCCCCCCAAGCCACCGGGGAGCTGTTTTTT. It is translated as CASSLAPQATGELFF.

The genes are TRBV28 and TRBJ1-5; D not certain. This CDR3 comprises 14 residues. Germline V lookup: CDR1 MDHEN, CDR2 SYDVKM. V lost 2 bases to trimming and J lost 2 bases, with 7 bases between them. The chain's CDR3 is CASSLGWGNQPQHF. As DNA, the CDR3 is TGTGCCAGCAGTTTAGGTTGGGGCAATCAGCCCCAGCATTTT.

The rearrangement joins TRBV11-2 to TRBJ2-3; D unresolved. CDR1 is SGHAT and CDR2 is FQNNGV in the germline V gene. There are 12 residues in the CDR3. The germline V and J ends were trimmed by 0 bases and 7 bases, with 5 bases remaining between them. CDR3 sequence (DNA): TGTGCCAGCAGCTTAGATAGTAATACGCAGTATTTT. It encodes CASSLDSNTQYF.

The table lists this clone with a few counts. The rearrangement links TRBV5-1 to TRBJ2-7; weak D call: TRBD1 (6 bases). Deletions cut 6 bases from V and 3 bases from J, with 19 bases between. The CDR3 totals 15 residues. Germline assignment: CDR1 SGHRS and CDR2 YFSETQ. CDR3 sequence: CASTPDSLSFYEQYF. CDR3 DNA: TGCGCCAGCACACCGGACAGCCTCTCCTTCTACGAGCAGTACTTC.

This sequence joins TRBV4-1 and TRBJ1-2; 7 nucleotides match TRBD1. CDR3 length equals 16 residues. Germline lookup yields CDR1 MGHRA and CDR2 YSYEKL. V trimming: 2 bases; J trimming: 6 bases; junction bases outside the gene matches: 12. The CDR3 DNA is TGCGCCAGCAGCCAAAGGGGGACAGCGCGAAGGGATGGCTACACCTTC. Translation: CASSQRGTARRDGYTF.

V is TRBV9 and J is TRBJ1-5, with TRBD1 matching over 8 bases. The V segment lost 3 bases and the J segment 2 bases; nucleotides outside the gene matches: 4. Germline CDR1 SGDLS, CDR2 YYNGEE. This CDR3 is built from 15 residues. In nucleotides, the CDR3 is TGTGCCAGCAGCGGTCCGGGACAGGGCAATCAGCCCCAGCATTTT. It encodes CASSGPGQGNQPQHF.

This rearrangement joins TRBV4-2 to TRBJ1-5; possibly TRBD1 for D (5 bases). The germline V and J ends were trimmed by 1 base and 7 bases, with 8 bases remaining between them. This CDR3 has 13 residues. CDR1 and CDR2 (germline): LGHNA, YNFKEQ. This CDR3 reads CASSQATEQPQHF. CDR3 coding DNA: TGTGCCAGCAGCCAAGCGACAGAGCAGCCCCAGCATTTT.

The chain has TRBV9 and TRBJ2-1, with D possibly TRBD2 on 5 matching bases. The CDR3 contains 13 residues. CDR1 is SGDLS and CDR2 is YYNGEE in the germline V gene. The germline V and J ends were trimmed by 6 bases and 7 bases, with 14 bases remaining between them. CDR3 residues: CASTGSPGNEQFF. CDR3 DNA: TGTGCCAGCACGGGGTCCCCTGGGAATGAGCAGTTCTTC.

The chain recombines TRBV28 with TRBJ2-1; TRBD1 agrees at 11 bases. J lost 6 bases, V lost 5 bases, and 6 bases had no gene match. The CDR3 sequence is 15 residues long. CDR1 is MDHEN and CDR2 is SYDVKM in the germline V gene. CDR3 loop: CASSNSGTGGNEQFF. CDR3 DNA sequence: TGTGCCAGCAGTAACTCCGGGACAGGGGGCAATGAGCAGTTCTTC.